This T cell receptor (beta chain) was sequenced during a study of cytomegalovirus exposure and HLA in healthy donors. Broader study findings: With later analysis, a missense DCLRE1C variant became linked to TCR beta V- and J-gene trimming. Associated with cytomegalovirus, according to the listing, were 170 or so TCR beta chains.

CDR1 and CDR2 from the germline V gene are MNHEY and SMNVEV (reference sequence). The CDR3 consists of 14 residues. With 6 bases removed from V and 2 bases from J, the gap between germline ends came to 13 bases. The PCR employed 60 Vbeta primers together with 13 Jbeta primers. Method: immunoSEQ multiplex PCR; TCRdb's copy keeps in-frame clones and lacks some. The sample includes some 140,000 clones, 72% of them seen just once. Turning to this clone: The antigen remains undetermined.

The rearrangement joins TRBV27 to TRBJ1-1; tentative D call: TRBD1 (5 bases). Material: PBMCs. This sequence originates from a man aged 45-65 years in good health and CMV-seropositive. CDR3 nucleotides: TGTGCCAGCAGCCACGGAGGGGCTAACACTGAAGCTTTCTTT. Protein: CASSHGGANTEAFF.